This paragraph covers one T cell receptor (beta chain) sequence. Antigen unknown. Clones were sequenced by immunoSEQ multiplex PCR, and TCRdb holds only the in-frame ones, with some missing. The sample lists over 80,000 clones, approximately 87% occurring once. This record comes from a study of OX40 agonist ivuxolimab in advanced cancers. About the study: Prior anti-PD-1, anti-PD-L1 or anti-CTLA-4 therapy did not bar entry, and roughly 40% had some. Whole-study findings and limits: The work left the antigen specificity of expanded peripheral T cells undetermined. Clonal expansion in partial responders at 0.1-3.0 mg/kg ranked among the lowest.

This CDR3 comprises 13 residues. The ends were cut back, 0 bases at V and 4 bases at J, with 4 bases in the middle. CDR1 is SGHNT and CDR2 is YENEEA in the germline V gene. The chain uses TRBV11-3 and TRBJ1-5; D is uncertain. This clonotype was obtained from an adult with an advanced solid tumor such as melanoma, head and neck, liver or kidney cancer. The material sequenced was CD4+ or CD8+ T cells sorted from blood, taken in a trial of the OX40 agonist ivuxolimab. CDR3 nucleotide sequence: TGTGCCAGCAGCTTAGAGGAGAATCAGCCCCAGCATTTT. This sequence encodes CASSLEENQPQHF.